Listed below are T cell receptor beta chains from one sample, sequenced in a study of beta chain bispecific antibodies for T cell cancers. No antigen has been assigned to these receptors. Each CDR3 protein gets one entry after TCRdb re-called the 5' RACE reads with MiXCR. Among about 17,000 distinct CDR3 sequences listed, over 2% were seen once. Sequenced: healthy donor T cells cultured with leukemia cells. The receptors were gathered from a human donor in good health. Some clones in this sample may be carry-over from other donors' samples. The CDR3 runs from the conserved cysteine through the conserved F or W. D genes are given only for firm matches. Rows may omit the clone size; those that give it use once, few, many or a size class.

13 | medium-sized | TRBJ1-2 | . | TRBV5-1 | TGCGCCAGCAGGAGCCCACCCGACTATGGCTACACCTTC | CASRSPPDYGYTF
11 | . | TRBJ1-2 | . | TRBV29-1 | TGCAGCGTCCGGGACGGCTATGGCTACACCTTC | CSVRDGYGYTF
14 | many | TRBJ2-7 | . | TRBV27 | TGTGCCAGCCGTCATGGGGGGGGGCCCTACGAGCAGTACTTC | CASRHGGGPYEQYF
16 | many | TRBJ2-1 | . | TRBV20-1 | TGCAGTGCTAGAGAACGGGAGACACTGGAACACAATGAGCAGTTCTTC | CSARERETLEHNEQFF
13 | many | TRBJ2-3 | . | TRBV7-9 | TGTGCCAGCAGCTTAGTAAGCACAGATACGCAGTATTTT | CASSLVSTDTQYF
15 | medium-sized | TRBJ2-5 | TRBD1 | TRBV20-1 | TGCAGTGCCCCGGGCCCGGACAGGGTCGGGGAGACCCAGTACTTC | CSAPGPDRVGETQYF
14 | medium-sized | TRBJ2-5 | TRBD1 | TRBV20-1 | TGCAGTGCTAGAGACGCGACAGGGAAAGAGACCCAGTACTTC | CSARDATGKETQYF
18 | many | TRBJ2-5 | TRBD2 | TRBV20-1 | TGCAGTGCTAGAGATTTGGGGGGCGGTAGCGGGGATTTAGAGACCCAGTACTTC | CSARDLGGGSGDLETQYF
12 | medium-sized | TRBJ2-1 | . | TRBV7-3 | TGTGCCAGCAGCCCGGCGGGGAATGAGCAGTTCTTC | CASSPAGNEQFF
14 | many | TRBJ1-3 | . | TRBV27 | TGTGCCAGCAGTTACAGAAAAACGGGAAACACCATATATTTT | CASSYRKTGNTIYF